These T cell receptor beta chains were read from a single sample in a study of read filtering for tumor transcriptome and immune sequencing. TCRdb fed the reads into MiXCR, producing one record per CDR3 protein. The sample carries 130,000 or so distinct CDR3 sequences, 13% recorded once. The specimen sequenced was a population of CD138-negative cells sorted from bone marrow. All receptors derive from a donor at least 40 years old with multiple myeloma. CDR3s include the opening cysteine and the closing phenylalanine or tryptophan. A D gene is named only where the DNA matches it firmly. Clone size is given for some rows only: seen once, a few or many times, or a class if the clone is expanded.

>TRBJ2-3|TRBV5-6|15|few|TRBD2
CASSLPSGRDDTQYF
TGTGCCAGCAGCCTGCCTAGCGGGAGAGATGATACGCAGTATTTT
>TRBJ2-1|TRBV15|16|many|NA
CATSRDITSSYNEQFF
TGTGCCACCAGCAGAGACATTACGAGCTCCTACAATGAGCAGTTCTTC
>TRBJ1-1|TRBV20-1|15|few|NA
CSADHAQTGCTEAFF
TGCAGTGCCGACCACGCTCAAACAGGGTGCACTGAAGCTTTCTTT
>TRBJ2-7|TRBV19|15|many|NA
CASSISLGLHYEQYF
TGTGCCAGTAGTATTTCACTAGGACTACATTACGAGCAGTACTTC
>TRBJ2-7|TRBV15|13|NA|NA
CATSPRFPYEQYF
TGTGCCACCAGCCCGAGATTCCCATACGAGCAGTACTTC
>TRBJ2-2|TRBV24-1|14|many|NA
CATSAGGTTGELFF
TGTGCCACCAGTGCAGGGGGGACAACCGGGGAGCTGTTTTTT
>TRBJ1-1|TRBV9|14|many|NA
CASSSSGTNTEAFF
TGTGCCAGTTCCTCGTCCGGGACGAACACTGAAGCTTTCTTT
>TRBJ1-1|TRBV27|13|NA|NA
CASSLERNTEASF
TGTGCCAGCAGTTTAGAGCGGAACACTGAAGCTTCCTTT
>TRBJ2-4|TRBV7-9|15|NA|NA
CASSLSGRDRNIQYF
TGTGCCAGCAGCTTAAGCGGCAGGGATCGAAACATTCAGTACTTC
>TRBJ2-1|TRBV28|16|many|NA
CASSPGSEGRYNEQFF
TGTGCCAGCAGCCCCGGGTCGGAGGGTCGATACAATGAGCAGTTCTTC
>TRBJ2-3|TRBV20-1|14|many|NA
CSAIVGEGRDTQYF
TGCAGTGCCATCGTGGGAGAAGGAAGAGATACGCAGTATTTT
>TRBJ2-3|TRBV27|14|NA|NA
CASSGAISTDTQYF
TGTGCCAGCAGTGGTGCGATTAGCACAGATACGCAGTATTTT
>TRBJ2-1|TRBV7-9|15|many|TRBD2
CASSFFGREYNEQFF
TGTGCCAGCAGCTTTTTCGGGAGGGAATACAATGAGCAGTTCTTC
>TRBJ1-5|TRBV5-5|17|many|NA
CASSLSGTDSYYQPQHF
TGTGCCAGCAGCTTATCCGGGACCGATTCGTACTATCAGCCCCAGCATTTT
>TRBJ2-5|TRBV7-9|15|many|NA
CASSNLGGRRQTQYF
TGTGCCAGCAGCAACTTAGGAGGTAGACGCCAGACCCAGTACTTC
>TRBJ2-7|TRBV7-9|12|many|NA
CASSGLTYEQYF
TGTGCCAGCAGCGGACTAACCTACGAGCAGTACTTC
>TRBJ2-7|TRBV12-3/TRBV12-4|19|many|NA
CASSLDLPVGGLLTYEQYF
TGTGCCAGCAGTTTAGATCTCCCCGTCGGAGGGTTACTGACCTACGAGCAGTACTTC
>TRBJ2-3|TRBV7-9|12|few|NA
CASSLAPATQYF
TGTGCCAGCAGCTTAGCGCCGGCTACGCAGTATTTT
>TRBJ1-2|TRBV7-9|16|many|NA
CASSLTGAGRLDGYTF
TGTGCCAGCAGCTTAACCGGGGCAGGGAGATTGGATGGCTACACCTTC
>TRBJ1-5|TRBV20-1|14|many|NA
CSAKDVLGNQPQHF
TGCAGTGCCAAGGACGTACTCGGGAATCAGCCCCAGCATTTT
>TRBJ1-4|TRBV4-1|15|many|NA
CASSHQQGPNEKLFF
TGCGCCAGCAGCCATCAACAGGGACCCAATGAAAAACTGTTTTTT
>TRBJ2-6|TRBV29-1|16|NA|NA
CSVAPGRSSGANVLTF
TGCAGCGTTGCCCCCGGACGGAGCTCTGGGGCCAACGTCCTGACTTTC